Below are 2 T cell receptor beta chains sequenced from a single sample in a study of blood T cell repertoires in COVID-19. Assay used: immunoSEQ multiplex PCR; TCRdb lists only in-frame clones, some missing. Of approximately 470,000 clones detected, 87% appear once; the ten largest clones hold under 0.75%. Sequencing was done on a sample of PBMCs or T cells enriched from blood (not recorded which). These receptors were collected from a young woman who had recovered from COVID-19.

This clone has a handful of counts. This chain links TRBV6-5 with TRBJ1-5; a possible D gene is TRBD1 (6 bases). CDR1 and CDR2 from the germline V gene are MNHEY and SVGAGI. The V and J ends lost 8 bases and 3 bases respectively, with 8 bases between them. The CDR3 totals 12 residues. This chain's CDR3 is CASGQINQPQHF. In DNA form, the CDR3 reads TGTGCCAGCGGACAGATCAATCAGCCCCAGCATTTT.

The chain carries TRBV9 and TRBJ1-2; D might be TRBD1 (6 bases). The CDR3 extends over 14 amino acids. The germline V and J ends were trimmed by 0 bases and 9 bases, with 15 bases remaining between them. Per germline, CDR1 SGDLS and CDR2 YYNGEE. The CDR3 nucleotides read TGTGCCAGCAGCGTAGCCGAGACAGGATCGAGCTACACCTTC. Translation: CASSVAETGSSYTF.